Below are 13 T cell receptor delta chains sequenced from a single sample in a study of gamma-delta T cells after stem cell transplantation. TCRdb processed the RT-PCR reads again with the CATT caller. The sample shows about 1,300 delta-chain clones, about 2% of them seen only once. The sequenced material came from gamma-delta T cells. These receptors originate from a human donor. It is not recorded whose cells these are; they may come from a transplant donor.

This clone has just a few counts. This is likely an artifact of a read error, given a far larger clone one base away. Other DNA sequences within the sample encode an identical CDR3. The chain has TRDV2 and TRDJ1; 13 nucleotides line up with TRDD3. V shed 4 bases, J shed 1 base, and the junction held 14 bases outside the gene matches. CDR1 is GEAIGNYY, CDR2 EKD, per germline. There are 19 residues in the CDR3. CDR3 nucleotides: TGTGCCTGTGATACCTTACTGGGGGATACGCCTACGGGCACCGATAAACTCATCTTT. It translates to CACDTLLGDTPTGTDKLIF.

In this sample, this clone turned up a few times. The TCRdb protein, from a much larger clone, departs from this DNA's translation at residue 4, likely by read error; the protein shown derives from the DNA. This sequence joins TRDV2 and TRDJ3; 9 bases match TRDD3. The junction had 10 bases not matched to a gene; V was cut back by 5 bases and J by 0 bases. Germline lookup yields CDR1 GEAIGNYY and CDR2 EKD. The CDR3 loop spans 19 amino acids. The CDR3 is CACGTVLGDYSWDTRQMFF. Written as DNA, the CDR3 is TGTGCCTGTGGCACGGTACTGGGGGACTACTCCTGGGACACCCGACAGATGTTTTTC.

J is TRDJ1 and V is TRDV2; 13 nucleotides line up with TRDD3. J was trimmed by 0 bases and V by 0 bases; bases with no gene match: 12. The CDR3 length is 20 residues. The germline V gene encodes CDR1 GEAIGNYY and CDR2 EKD. DNA for the CDR3: TGTGCCTGTGACACCTTACTGGGGGATACGCAAAATCACCACACCGATAAACTCATCTTT. It is translated as CACDTLLGDTQNHHTDKLIF.

This clone was observed a few times. TCRdb pairs this DNA with a much larger clone's protein that differs at residue 9, likely a read error; the protein shown was translated from the DNA. The chain is built from TRDV2 and TRDJ1; TRDD3 agrees at 7 bases. Looked up from germline, CDR1 is GEAIGNYY and CDR2 is EKD. The CDR3 runs to 20 residues. The trim removed 0 bases at V and 0 bases at J, leaving 18 bases unmatched. The CDR3 protein is CACDTLIRIGGHPYTDKLIF. CDR3 DNA sequence: TGTGCCTGTGACACCCTAATCCGTATTGGGGGACACCCGTACACCGATAAACTCATCTTT.

Points on this clone: For this DNA, TCRdb reports the protein of a much larger clone, which diverges at residue 12, most likely from a read error; the protein presented here is translated directly from the DNA. CDR3 amino acids: CACDTLLGDTPAGTDKLIF. CDR3 sequence (DNA): TGTGCCTGTGACACCTTACTGGGGGATACGCCTGCGGGCACCGATAAACTCATCTTT. V gene TRDV2 combines with J gene TRDJ1; 13 bases match TRDD3. The germline gives CDR1 GEAIGNYY, CDR2 EKD. The CDR3 is 19 residues long. Trimming cost V 0 bases and J 1 base; bases outside gene matches: 10.

This clone was picked up a small number of times. TCRdb's protein for this DNA is that of a much larger clone and differs from the translation at residue 11, likely a read error; the protein shown is the DNA translation. The chain employs TRDV2 and TRDJ1; 7 bases align to TRDD3. The CDR3 spans 19 residues. V lost 0 bases, J lost 0 bases, and 15 bases stayed unmatched. Germline lookup yields CDR1 GEAIGNYY and CDR2 EKD. This chain's CDR3 is CACDTVLGTPRVYTDKLIF. In DNA, the CDR3 is TGTGCCTGTGACACCGTACTGGGGACCCCGAGGGTGTACACCGATAAACTCATCTTT.

This clone was observed a handful of times. A read error may be the cause here, since a much bigger clone is one base away. The rearrangement links TRDV2 to TRDJ3; 9 nucleotides agree with TRDD3. The V gene's germline CDR1 is GEAIGNYY and CDR2 EKD. The CDR3 spans 23 residues. The CDR3 loop is CACDYPCRLGEGDGSWGTRQMFF. CDR3 in DNA: TGTGCCTGTGATTATCCCTGCAGACTGGGGGAGGGCGACGGTTCCTGGGGCACCCGACAGATGTTTTTC.

This clone has just a few counts. The protein in TCRdb stems from a much larger clone and differs at residue 4 from this DNA's translation, likely a read error; here the protein is translated from the DNA. The chain has TRDV2 and TRDJ1; TRDD3 aligns across 13 bases. Per germline, CDR1 GEAIGNYY and CDR2 EKD. There are 19 residues in the CDR3. The CDR3 reads CACYTLLGDTPTGTDKLIF. The CDR3 DNA follows: TGTGCCTGTTACACCTTACTGGGGGATACGCCTACGGGCACCGATAAACTCATCTTT.

This clone came up a few times. A read error is the likely source, as a far larger clone sits one nucleotide away. Within the sample, other DNA sequences also encode this same CDR3. The J gene is TRDJ1, the V gene TRDV1, with 13 bases aligning to TRDD3. In germline, CDR1 is TSWWSYY, CDR2 QGS. The CDR3 length is 22 residues. This CDR3 reads CALGEPRIPSYWGIRAILKLIF. The CDR3 DNA sequence: TGTGCCCTTGGGGAACCGAGGATTCCCAGCTACTGGGGGATACGTGCAATTCTTAAACTCATCTTT.

On this clone itself: TCRdb lists the protein of a much larger clone for this DNA, which differs at residue 5, so this is likely a read error; the protein given here is translated from the DNA itself. J is TRDJ1 and V is TRDV1, with no clear D. The germline V gene encodes CDR1 TSWWSYY and CDR2 QGS. This CDR3 comprises 17 residues. Trimming pared 5 bases from V and 2 bases from J, leaving 21 bases between. CDR3 DNA sequence: TGTGCTCTTGGGCTTCTCCCCGCGAGAGGAATTACCGATAAACTCATCTTT. Amino acids: CALGLLPARGITDKLIF.

This clone was observed a handful of times. The rearrangement joins TRDV1 to TRDJ1; a weak D match, TRDD3 (7 bases). The CDR3 has 26 residues. Germline CDR1 and CDR2: TSWWSYY and QGS. V was trimmed by 0 bases and J by 10 bases, leaving 51 bases between them. The CDR3, as DNA: TGTGCTCTTGGGGAACTTGGGGGTGTGGGAGATCCTACCGGTGCTGGGGGGCCCCGTACACCGATAGGACTCATCTTT. This codes for CALGELGGVGDPTGAGGPRTPIGLIF.

This clone was seen a handful of times. Translating this DNA gives a protein that differs at residue 6 from the TCRdb one, which belongs to a much larger clone; a read error is likely, and the protein shown is this translation. The chain uses TRDV2 and TRDJ1; 9 bases match TRDD3. The CDR3 contains 18 residues. Germline V lookup: CDR1 GEAIGNYY, CDR2 EKD. V shed 1 base, J shed 0 bases, and the junction held 11 bases outside the gene matches. The CDR3 DNA reads TGTGCCTGTGACACGCTCGCTGGGGGATCCCCGTACACCGATAAACTCATCTTT. Amino acid sequence: CACDTLAGGSPYTDKLIF.

This clone was detected only a few times. It is likely a read error: a sequence one base away is far more abundant. Other DNA sequences in the sample encode the same CDR3. The J gene is TRDJ1, the V gene TRDV2, with 8 bases matching TRDD3. Germline V CDR1 and CDR2: GEAIGNYY, EKD. This CDR3 contains 16 residues. The CDR3: CACDVLGGKDTDKLIF. The CDR3 DNA sequence: TGTGCCTGTGACGTACTGGGGGGCAAGGACACCGACAAACTCATCTTT.